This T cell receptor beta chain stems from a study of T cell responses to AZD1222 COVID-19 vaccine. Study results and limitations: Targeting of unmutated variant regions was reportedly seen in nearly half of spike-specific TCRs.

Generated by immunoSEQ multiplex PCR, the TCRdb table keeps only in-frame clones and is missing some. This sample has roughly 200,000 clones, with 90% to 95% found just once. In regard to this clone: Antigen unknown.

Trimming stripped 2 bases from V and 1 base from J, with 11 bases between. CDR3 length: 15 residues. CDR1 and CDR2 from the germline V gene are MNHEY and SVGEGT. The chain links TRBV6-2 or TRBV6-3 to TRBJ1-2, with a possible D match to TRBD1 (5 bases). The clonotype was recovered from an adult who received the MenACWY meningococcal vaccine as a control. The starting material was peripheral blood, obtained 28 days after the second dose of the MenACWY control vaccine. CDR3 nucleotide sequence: TGTGCCAGCAGTTACCCCGGGGGGGGTAACTATGGCTACACCTTC. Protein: CASSYPGGGNYGYTF.